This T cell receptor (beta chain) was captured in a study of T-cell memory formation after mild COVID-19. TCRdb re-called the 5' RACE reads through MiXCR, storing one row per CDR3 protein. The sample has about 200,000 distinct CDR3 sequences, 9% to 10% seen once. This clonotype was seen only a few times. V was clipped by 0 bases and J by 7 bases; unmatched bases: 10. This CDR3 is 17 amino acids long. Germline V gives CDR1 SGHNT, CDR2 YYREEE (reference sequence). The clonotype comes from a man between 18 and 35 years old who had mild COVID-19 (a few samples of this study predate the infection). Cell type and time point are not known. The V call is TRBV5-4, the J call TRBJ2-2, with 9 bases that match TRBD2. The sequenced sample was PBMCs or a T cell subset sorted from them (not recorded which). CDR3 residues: CASSLAPAGGPVGELFF. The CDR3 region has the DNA TGTGCCAGCAGCTTGGCCCCCGCGGGGGGGCCGGTCGGGGAGCTGTTTTTT.